The clone carrying this T cell receptor beta chain was observed a few times. This specimen comes from a study of blood T cell repertoires in COVID-19. The participants were between about 18 and 89 years old and came from some 23 US areas. During the 2 weeks before they entered the study, exposed participants had met someone with a PCR-confirmed or clinician-diagnosed COVID-19 case. Between the trimmed V and J ends, which lost 9 bases and 4 bases, there was a span of 11 bases. This CDR3 comprises 12 residues. Germline-derived CDR1 and CDR2 are SGHNT and YYREEE (reference sequence). Authors' methods: For nucleated cells, counts were estimated from reference gene primer amplification. TCRdb's table, derived via immunoSEQ multiplex PCR, lists solely in-frame clones and lacks some. The V and J calls and clone size were taken over from that table, and D and trimming were inferred from the DNA. The repertoire holds approximately 140,000 clones, with roughly 87% as singletons.

The V gene is TRBV5-4, the J gene TRBJ2-1, with D tentatively TRBD2 (6 bases). Sequences were obtained from PBMCs or T cells enriched from blood (not recorded which). The sequence was collected from a woman between 35 and 50 years old who had been exposed to COVID-19. The CDR3 DNA is TGTGCCATGGCGGGGCGGTACAATGAGCAGTTCTTC. The encoded protein is CAMAGRYNEQFF.